The rows below give T cell receptor beta chains drawn from one sample of a study of blood T cell repertoires in COVID-19. Produced via immunoSEQ multiplex PCR; TCRdb's table is partial and in-frame only. The sample has some 110,000 clones; around 74% are singletons. Sequencing was carried out using peripheral blood. The origin of the receptors is a woman aged 70-85 years with acute or convalescent COVID-19. Both conserved end residues are part of each CDR3. The order of the fields is clone size, V gene, J gene, D gene, CDR3 DNA, CDR3 protein. D genes are given only for firm matches. For some rows the clone size is stated as once, few or many, or as a class when expanded; others skip it.

.	TRBV11-3	TRBJ2-2	.	TGTGCCAGCAGCTTAGGGGGGCTCACCGGGGAGCTGTTTTTT	CASSLGGLTGELFF
.	TRBV30	TRBJ2-3	TRBD2	TGTGCCTGGAGTGTTGGGCGGGGGAGCACAGATACGCAGTATTTT	CAWSVGRGSTDTQYF
.	TRBV7-2	TRBJ2-3	TRBD1	TGTGCCAGCAGCTTAGGTGGGACAGGGTCAGATACGCAGTATTTT	CASSLGGTGSDTQYF
.	TRBV30	TRBJ1-1	.	TGTGCCTGGAGTGTAATAGTGAACACTGAAGCTTTCTTT	CAWSVIVNTEAFF
.	TRBV5-8	TRBJ1-4	.	TGTGCCAGCAGCTTCCGGACAGTGGCTGAAAAACTGTTTTTT	CASSFRTVAEKLFF
.	TRBV3-1/TRBV3-2	TRBJ2-5	.	TGTGCCAGCAGCCAAGGTGTGACACCCGAAGAGACCCAGTACTTC	CASSQGVTPEETQYF
.	TRBV30	TRBJ1-1	.	TGTGCCTGGAGTGTACAGCCCGGCACTGAAGCTTTCTTT	CAWSVQPGTEAFF
few	TRBV6-6	TRBJ1-3	.	TGTGCCAGCAGTTCCCCCCTCTCTGGAAACACCATATATTTT	CASSSPLSGNTIYF
.	TRBV6-5	TRBJ2-7	TRBD1	TGTGCCAGCAGTTACTCGAGGGGGCCGAGCTCCTACGAGCAGTACTTC	CASSYSRGPSSYEQYF
.	TRBV30	TRBJ1-2	TRBD1	TGTGCCTGGATCCCCTTGACAGGGGGCAACAACTATGGCTACACCTTC	CAWIPLTGGNNYGYTF
few	TRBV9	TRBJ2-1	TRBD2	TGTGCCAGCAGCGTCTCGGGGCTAGCGGGGAATGAGCAGTTCTTC	CASSVSGLAGNEQFF
.	TRBV6-6	TRBJ2-2	.	TGTGCCAGCAGTCCGCGCCGTCCAAGGCCCACGGGCACCGGGGAGCTGTTTTTT	CASSPRRPRPTGTGELFF
once	TRBV30	TRBJ2-7	.	TGTGCCTGGAGCCGACCGTTAAGACAACAGTACTTC	CAWSRPLRQQYF
.	TRBV7-9	TRBJ1-3	TRBD1	TGTGCCAGCAGTTTGCAGGGGGCGGACACCATATATTTT	CASSLQGADTIYF
.	TRBV5-1	TRBJ1-2	TRBD1	TGCGCCAGCAGCTTAACTCCGGGACAGAGAGAGTACACCTTC	CASSLTPGQREYTF
.	TRBV5-4	TRBJ2-7	.	TGTGCCAGCAGCCCCGGAGGGGTCGACGAGCAGTACTTC	CASSPGGVDEQYF
.	TRBV30	TRBJ2-7	.	TGTGCCTGGAGTGTACAGGCAGCCTACGAGCAGTACTTC	CAWSVQAAYEQYF
.	TRBV5-1	TRBJ1-6	.	TGCGCCAGCAGGAGGGCATATGTCCCTAATTCACCCCTCCACTTT	CASRRAYVPNSPLHF
few	TRBV19	TRBJ2-3	TRBD2	TGTGCCAGTAGCCGGGGGGGGTCGACAGATACGCAGTATTTT	CASSRGGSTDTQYF
.	TRBV6-5	TRBJ2-5	TRBD2	TGTGCCAGCAGGGGGACTAGGGGGGAGACCCAGTACTTC	CASRGTRGETQYF
few	TRBV7-8	TRBJ2-5	.	TGTGCCAGCAGGAGAGCATGGGGCCGGCAAGAGACCCAGTACTTC	CASRRAWGRQETQYF
.	TRBV11-2	TRBJ1-1	.	TGTGCCAGCAGCCCTCTCGGACTGGTAAACACTGAAGCTTTCTTT	CASSPLGLVNTEAFF
few	TRBV29-1	TRBJ1-1	TRBD1	TGCAGCGAGAGGACAGGGCTCACTGAAGCTTTCTTT	CSERTGLTEAFF
.	TRBV12-5	TRBJ2-3	.	TGTGCTAGTCTACTGGGGGGCGGGGGTGCTGATCGCACAGATACGCAGTATTTT	CASLLGGGGADRTDTQYF
.	TRBV12-3/TRBV12-4	TRBJ2-7	.	TGTGCCAGCAGTTATGGCATCTACGAGCAGTACTTC	CASSYGIYEQYF
once	TRBV30	TRBJ2-5	.	TGTGCCTCCGGGAACACTCAAGAGACCCAGTACTTC	CASGNTQETQYF
.	TRBV5-1	TRBJ1-2	TRBD1	TGCGCCAGCAGCTTTTACCTGACAGGGTATGGGGGCTACACCTTC	CASSFYLTGYGGYTF
.	TRBV5-4	TRBJ1-1	.	TGTGCCAGCAGCTTGCCCCAGGGAGGTGGCACTGAAGCTTTCTTT	CASSLPQGGGTEAFF
.	TRBV6-1	TRBJ2-7	TRBD2	TGTGCCAGCAGTGAGGGGGGGAATAGCTACGAGCAGTACTTC	CASSEGGNSYEQYF
once	TRBV18	TRBJ2-7	TRBD1	TGTGCCAGCTCAGTGGGACAGGAATCCTACGAGCAGTACTTC	CASSVGQESYEQYF
.	TRBV27	TRBJ1-1	.	TGTGCCAGCAGTTCGAACAGGGATACTGAAGCTTTCTTT	CASSSNRDTEAFF
.	TRBV2	TRBJ2-2	TRBD2	TGTGCCAGCAGCCCTGGACTAGCGAACACCGGGGAGCTGTTTTTT	CASSPGLANTGELFF
once	TRBV10-2	TRBJ1-2	.	TGCGCCAGCAGTGAAATTGAGTATGGCTACACCTTC	CASSEIEYGYTF
.	TRBV7-9	TRBJ1-4	TRBD1	TGTGCCAGCAGCCAACGGATTCCGGACAGGACTAATGAAAAACTGTTTTTT	CASSQRIPDRTNEKLFF
.	TRBV5-1	TRBJ2-7	TRBD2	TGCGCCTGCTTGCGCCTTCGGGGGGGCCGGGGGGGGGAGCAGTACTTC	CACLRLRGGRGGEQYF
.	TRBV3-1/TRBV3-2	TRBJ1-2	TRBD1	TGTGCCAGCAGCGTAGGAAAGGGGGCGCTTGGCTACACCTTC	CASSVGKGALGYTF
.	TRBV7-8	TRBJ2-7	.	TGTGCCAGCAGCTTGAATAGGGGTTCCTACGAGCAGTACTTC	CASSLNRGSYEQYF
.	TRBV19	TRBJ1-6	.	TGTGCCAGTAGTATAGGCCCGGGAACCCTCCACTTT	CASSIGPGTLHF
.	TRBV3-1/TRBV3-2	TRBJ2-1	.	TGTGCCAGCAGCCAAGTTTTGCGGGGCCAGGCTGAGCAGTTCTTC	CASSQVLRGQAEQFF
.	TRBV7-8	TRBJ2-3	TRBD2	TGTGCCAGCAGCTTAGTTTCAGCGGGGGCCCCAGATACGCAGTATTTT	CASSLVSAGAPDTQYF
.	TRBV7-9	TRBJ1-4	.	TGTGCCAGCAGCTTAGTTTCGGAGAACGAAAAACTGTTTTTT	CASSLVSENEKLFF
.	TRBV5-1	TRBJ2-5	TRBD1	TGCGCCAGCAGCTCGACAGGGGTAGGAGGGGGGACCCAGTACTTC	CASSSTGVGGGTQYF
many	TRBV27	TRBJ2-7	TRBD1	TGTGCCAGCAGTTTAATTGGACAGGGGGCCAGGGAGCAGTACTTC	CASSLIGQGAREQYF
.	TRBV11-2	TRBJ1-2	.	TGTGCCAGCAGCTTAGGGAGGGCAGGCAACTATGGCTACACCTTC	CASSLGRAGNYGYTF
.	TRBV19	TRBJ1-2	.	TGTGCCAGTACCCCCGGACAGTTCTATGGCTACACCTTC	CASTPGQFYGYTF
many	TRBV7-2	TRBJ1-3	.	TGTGCCAGCAGCTTAGACATTGGCGGCTCTGGAAACACCATATATTTT	CASSLDIGGSGNTIYF
.	TRBV18	TRBJ2-3	TRBD2	TGTGCCAGCTCGGCGGCGGGGGGGCCCGAGGATACGCAGTATTTT	CASSAAGGPEDTQYF
.	TRBV6-2/TRBV6-3	TRBJ2-6	.	TGTGCCAGCAGTTACGACAGGGCCAACGTCCTGACTTTC	CASSYDRANVLTF
.	TRBV15	TRBJ1-1	TRBD1	TGTGCCACCAGACCTTTAGGGGGCGTCACTGAAGCTTTCTTT	CATRPLGGVTEAFF
.	TRBV19	TRBJ1-2	TRBD1	TGTGCCAGTAGTATCGACAGGGGCTACTATGGCTACACCTTC	CASSIDRGYYGYTF
.	TRBV9	TRBJ2-2	TRBD2	TGTGCCAGCAGCGGGGAGCGGGGGGGCTCCGGGGAGCTGTTTTTT	CASSGERGGSGELFF
.	TRBV7-2	TRBJ2-7	.	TGTGCCAGCAGCATTAGCCGAGCCGCGATTTACGAGCAGTACTTC	CASSISRAAIYEQYF
few	TRBV5-5	TRBJ1-1	.	TGTGCCAGCAGCTTCTCGGTGAACACTGAAGCTTTCTTT	CASSFSVNTEAFF
once	TRBV25-1	TRBJ1-3	.	TGTGCCAGCAGTGAACAGAGGAACTCTGGAAACACCATATATTTT	CASSEQRNSGNTIYF
.	TRBV30	TRBJ2-1	.	TGTGCCTGGAGTGTACGCGGACAGTACAATGAGCAGTTCTTC	CAWSVRGQYNEQFF